One sample yielded the 30 T cell receptor beta chains listed below, sequenced in a study of early T cells in non-severe SARS-CoV-2 infection. Each CDR3 protein is one row after TCRdb ran MiXCR on the 5' RACE reads. This sample yields nearly 50,000 distinct CDR3 sequences, of which approximately 5.7% are seen a single time; 5.5% to 8% belongs to the top ten. Sequenced here: whole blood, sampled at baseline. The receptors here all came from an adult who was a healthcare worker with PCR-confirmed SARS-CoV-2 infection or an uninfected control (not recorded which).

The table lists this clonotype with many counts. The gene calls are TRBV20-1 and TRBJ2-1; 8 bases match TRBD2. The CDR3 is made up of 15 amino acids. From germline, CDR1 is DFQATT and CDR2 SNEGSKA (reference sequence). J was trimmed by 2 bases and V by 5 bases; bases with no gene match: 8. The DNA of the CDR3 is TGCAGTGCTCCCTCTCCGGGACTAGCCTACAATGAGCAGTTCTTC. Amino acid sequence: CSAPSPGLAYNEQFF.

This chain connects TRBV11-3 to TRBJ2-3, with 7 bases fitting TRBD2. Germline CDR1 and CDR2: SGHNT and YENEEA. J was trimmed by 4 bases and V by 1 base; bases with no gene match: 8. The CDR3 covers 16 residues. CDR3 sequence reads: CASSLGAGKGADTQYF. CDR3 DNA sequence: TGTGCCAGCAGCTTAGGAGCGGGAAAGGGAGCAGATACGCAGTATTTT.

This clonotype was counted a few times. The chain employs TRBV6-5 and TRBJ1-2; 7 bases align to TRBD1. Germline CDR1 reads MNHEY; CDR2 reads SVGAGI. The CDR3 totals 15 residues. V lost 6 bases to trimming and J lost 2 bases; unmatched junction nucleotides: 9. The CDR3 sequence is CASRPGTERNYGYTF. In DNA form, the CDR3 reads TGTGCCAGCAGGCCCGGGACAGAGAGAAACTATGGCTACACCTTC.

This clonotype has only a few counts. The genes are TRBV29-1 and TRBJ2-4; TRBD1 is a possible D gene (6 bases). The CDR3 contains 14 residues. Germline V CDR1 and CDR2: SQVTM, ANQGSEA. The ends were cut back, 4 bases at V and 4 bases at J, with 14 bases in the middle. The CDR3 DNA reads TGCAGCGTTGTGCTGACAGGAGTAAAAAACATTCAGTACTTC. It yields the protein CSVVLTGVKNIQYF.

J is TRBJ2-1 and V is TRBV28; possibly TRBD2 for D (5 bases). CDR3 size: 15 residues. Deletions cut 4 bases from V and 4 bases from J, with 14 bases between. CDR1 and CDR2 from the germline V gene are MDHEN and SYDVKM. The CDR3 DNA follows: TGTGCCAGCAGTTCAGGAGCGGAGACGTACAATGAGCAGTTCTTC. This gives the protein CASSSGAETYNEQFF.

This clonotype occurred many times. The V and J genes are TRBV7-6 and TRBJ2-7; 7 bases align to TRBD2. This CDR3 has 15 residues. Germline V gene sequence: CDR1 SGHVS, CDR2 FNYEAQ. The trim removed 5 bases at V and 0 bases at J, leaving 7 bases unmatched. As DNA, the CDR3 is TGTGCCAGCAGCCAACGAGCGGGAAGCTCCTACGAGCAGTACTTC. It yields the protein CASSQRAGSSYEQYF.

This clonotype was found a few times. The V gene is TRBV28, the J gene TRBJ2-3; the match to TRBD1 covers 7 bases. Per the germline V gene, CDR1 is MDHEN and CDR2 is SYDVKM. CDR3 size: 14 residues. V dropped 3 bases and J dropped 3; count of bases not matched to a gene: 3. The CDR3 sequence: CASSFLQGTDTQYF. The CDR3 DNA follows: TGTGCCAGCAGTTTTCTACAGGGGACAGATACGCAGTATTTT.

This clonotype was detected ten times or more. The chain uses TRBV7-2 and TRBJ2-1; D is perhaps TRBD2 (6 bases). Germline V CDR1 and CDR2: SGHTA, FQGNSA. The CDR3 length is 14 residues. The V gene lost 1 base and the J gene lost 9 bases, with 13 bases spanning the gap. CDR3 in amino acids: CASSLVAVTGEQFF. The CDR3 nucleotides read TGTGCCAGCAGCTTAGTAGCGGTAACGGGTGAGCAGTTCTTC.

This clonotype was recorded at least ten times. The V gene is TRBV7-2, the J gene TRBJ2-7; D remains ambiguous. This CDR3 region has 11 residues. V gave up 6 bases and J gave up 6 bases, with 9 bases separating them. The germline V gene has CDR1 SGHTA and CDR2 FQGNSA. The DNA of the CDR3 is TGTGCCAGCAGACGAGATGGCGAGCAGTACTTC. It codes for CASRRDGEQYF.

J is TRBJ1-2 and V is TRBV6-4; TRBD1 is a possible D gene (6 bases). Germline CDR1 and CDR2: MRHNA and SNTAGT. Trimming took off 2 bases at V and 5 bases at J, with 12 bases between the two ends. The CDR3 totals 14 residues. DNA for the CDR3: TGTGCCAGCAGTGACGGGCAGGGGACTTATGGCTACACCTTC. Translated, it gives CASSDGQGTYGYTF.

This sequence joins TRBV10-3 and TRBJ2-1; D uncertain. With 4 bases removed from V and 4 bases from J, the gap between germline ends came to 5 bases. Germline CDR1 reads ENHRY; CDR2 reads SYGVKD. CDR3 length: 12 residues. DNA for the CDR3: TGTGCCATCAGTGTGGGATACAATGAGCAGTTCTTC. It is translated as CAISVGYNEQFF.

Ten or more counts support this clonotype. V is TRBV28 and J is TRBJ2-4; TRBD2 might be the D (7 bases). Trimming pared 4 bases from V and 0 bases from J, leaving 22 bases between. The CDR3 consists of 19 residues. Germline-derived CDR1 and CDR2 are MDHEN and SYDVKM. The CDR3: CASSSSPRRRGLAKNIQYF. CDR3 sequence (DNA): TGTGCCAGCAGTTCATCCCCTAGGAGGCGGGGGCTAGCCAAAAACATTCAGTACTTC.

This clonotype was recorded many times. The rearrangement joins TRBV24-1 to TRBJ2-1; 7 bases map to TRBD1. Per germline, CDR1 KGHDR and CDR2 SFDVKD. V was clipped by 5 bases and J by 7 bases; unmatched bases: 10. The CDR3 covers 15 residues. The CDR3 sequence is CATSAEGALGNEQFF. The CDR3, as DNA: TGTGCCACCAGTGCTGAGGGGGCTCTCGGGAATGAGCAGTTCTTC.

This chain links TRBV18 with TRBJ2-7; D gene uncertain. V lost 2 bases, J lost 6 bases, and 8 bases lay in between. This CDR3 comprises 12 residues. Germline assignment: CDR1 KGHSH and CDR2 LQKENI. This CDR3 reads CASSPTKVEQYF. CDR3 bases: TGTGCCAGCTCACCAACAAAGGTCGAGCAGTACTTC.

The sample holds many counts of this clonotype. J is TRBJ2-2 and V is TRBV6-2 or TRBV6-3, with D possibly being TRBD2 (5 bases). The V and J ends lost 8 bases and 5 bases respectively, with 15 bases between them. The CDR3 is made up of 14 amino acids. Germline V gene data show CDR1 as MNHEY and CDR2 as SVGEGT. CDR3 in DNA: TGTGCCAGCGCCGGGGTCCTGGGAACCGGGGAGCTGTTTTTT. Translation: CASAGVLGTGELFF.

The sample holds a few counts of this clonotype. This chain joins TRBV19 and TRBJ2-2; 7 bases align to TRBD1. Germline CDR1 and CDR2: LNHDA and SQIVND (reference sequence). CDR3 size: 16 residues. The J segment lost 2 bases and the V segment lost 7 bases, leaving 10 bases of the junction unmatched. CDR3 nucleotides: TGTGCCAGTAAGGACAGGAGTGCAGGAAACACCGGGGAGCTGTTTTTT. Translating gives CASKDRSAGNTGELFF.

This clonotype was observed at least ten times. The chain carries TRBV7-2 and TRBJ1-5; tentatively, D is TRBD1 (5 bases). The ends were cut back, 5 bases at V and 2 bases at J, with 16 bases in the middle. This CDR3 is 16 amino acids long. Germline V gives CDR1 SGHTA, CDR2 FQGNSA. CDR3 sequence: CASSPGSETRNQPQHF. In DNA form, the CDR3 reads TGTGCCAGCAGCCCAGGGTCAGAAACGCGCAATCAGCCCCAGCATTTT.

This clonotype has only a few counts. The chain is built from TRBV27 and TRBJ2-1; the match to TRBD2 covers 8 bases. The V gene's germline CDR1 is MNHEY and CDR2 SMNVEV (reference sequence). The junction had 3 bases not matched to a gene; V was cut back by 2 bases and J by 3 bases. The CDR3 is made up of 15 amino acids. The CDR3 loop is CASSLSGSFYNEQFF. The DNA for the CDR3 is TGTGCCAGCAGTTTAAGCGGGAGCTTCTACAATGAGCAGTTCTTC.

V and J are TRBV7-9 and TRBJ2-5, with TRBD2 identical over 9 bases. V shed 6 bases and J 4 bases; nucleotides not matched to a gene: 6. CDR3 length: 14 residues. From germline, CDR1 is SEHNR and CDR2 FQNEAQ (reference sequence). The CDR3 nucleotides read TGTGCCAGCAGGCCTAGCGGGAACGGAGAGACCCAGTACTTC. It is translated as CASRPSGNGETQYF.

The sample holds a few counts of this clonotype. The J gene is TRBJ1-1, the V gene TRBV4-2; D gene unclear. Trimming removed 0 bases from V and 10 bases from J, with 6 bases in between. The CDR3 covers 11 residues. The germline gives CDR1 LGHNA, CDR2 YNFKEQ. The CDR3 sequence is CASSQDGVAFF. Written as DNA, the CDR3 is TGTGCCAGCAGCCAAGATGGGGTAGCTTTCTTT.

At least ten counts were recorded for this clonotype. V gene TRBV6-5 combines with J gene TRBJ1-2; no firm D call. Germline CDR1 reads MNHEY; CDR2 reads SVGAGI. V lost 4 bases, J lost 2 bases, and 8 bases lay in between. This CDR3 is 13 amino acids long. In DNA, the CDR3 is TGTGCCAGCAGTTTGGGAATAAACTATGGCTACACCTTC. Translation: CASSLGINYGYTF.

The genes are TRBV30 and TRBJ1-3; TRBD1 agrees at 7 bases. This CDR3 contains 15 residues. Trimming at V came to 2 bases and at J to 5 bases, leaving 9 bases not matched to a gene. In germline, CDR1 is GTSNPN, CDR2 SVGIG (reference sequence). The CDR3 coding sequence is TGTGCCTGGAGTACTGACCAGGGGGTTCGAAACACCATATATTTT. Residues: CAWSTDQGVRNTIYF.

This clonotype was counted many times. This chain uses TRBV25-1 with TRBJ1-1, with TRBD1 matching over 12 bases. Germline loops: CDR1 MGHDK, CDR2 SYGVNS. This CDR3 contains 15 residues. J gave up 11 bases and V 4 bases, and 11 bases lay outside the gene matches. Written as DNA, the CDR3 is TGTGCCAGCAGTGCCTACCAGGGACAGGGGGCGTCGGCTTTCTTT. This gives the protein CASSAYQGQGASAFF. Supplemented by reference TRBV25-1 and TRBJ1-1, the full variable domain reads EADIYQTPRYLVIGTGKKITLECSQTMGHDKMYWYQQDPGMELHLIHYSYGVNSTEKGDLSSESTVSRIRTEHFPLTLESARPSHTSQYLCASSAYQGQGASAFFGQGTRLTVV.

The CDR3 region is CASSPRSGRTDTQYF. The CDR3, as DNA: TGTGCCAGCAGCCCCAGGAGCGGACGCACAGATACGCAGTATTTT. The chain couples TRBV5-4 to TRBJ2-3; D is possibly TRBD2 (5 bases). V dropped 4 bases and J dropped 1 base, with 13 bases sitting between them. Germline V CDR1 and CDR2: SGHNT, YYREEE (reference sequence). The CDR3 has 15 amino acids.

The genes are TRBV7-3 and TRBJ2-3; D is uncertain. Trimming took 2 bases from V and 4 from J, leaving 10 bases between them. Germline values: CDR1 SGHTA, CDR2 FQGTGA. The length of the CDR3 is 14 residues. The DNA of the CDR3 is TGTGCCAGCAGCTTAGGGTACGGATCAGATACGCAGTATTTT. Amino acid sequence: CASSLGYGSDTQYF.

The chain employs TRBV19 and TRBJ2-7, with no clear D. The V gene lost 6 bases and the J gene lost 6 bases, with 15 bases spanning the gap. Per the germline V gene, CDR1 is LNHDA and CDR2 is SQIVND (reference sequence). This CDR3 is 13 amino acids long. The chain's CDR3 is CASSSPGYSEQYF. As DNA, the CDR3 is TGTGCCAGTAGCTCCCCCGGGTATAGCGAGCAGTACTTC.

This clonotype has at least ten counts. This chain joins TRBV7-9 and TRBJ2-7, with TRBD1 matching 11 bases. The CDR3 runs 15 residues. Losses at the gene ends were 5 bases for V and 0 bases for J; bases not matched to a gene: 3. The germline gives CDR1 SEHNR, CDR2 FQNEAQ (reference sequence). CDR3: CASSPGQGVSYEQYF. Here the CDR3 DNA reads TGTGCCAGCAGCCCGGGACAGGGGGTCTCCTACGAGCAGTACTTC. Full variable domain (missing parts from reference TRBV7-9 and TRBJ2-7): DTGVSQNPRHKITKRGQNVTFRCDPISEHNRLYWYRQTLGQGPEFLTYFQNEAQLEKSRLLSDRFSAERPKGSFSTLEIQRTEQGDSAMYLCASSPGQGVSYEQYFGPGTRLTVT.

The genes are TRBV20-1 and TRBJ2-1; 11 bases match TRBD2. The CDR3 is 15 amino acids. The germline gives CDR1 DFQATT, CDR2 SNEGSKA (reference sequence). The trim removed 2 bases at V and 5 bases at J, leaving 5 bases unmatched. The DNA of the CDR3 is TGCAGTGCTAGACCCGGGACTAGCGGTAACAATGAGCAGTTCTTC. Protein: CSARPGTSGNNEQFF.

This clonotype showed up just a few times. This chain connects TRBV6-2 or TRBV6-3 to TRBJ2-2; 7 nucleotides align to TRBD2. This CDR3 contains 15 residues. Germline V gene lookup returns CDR1 MNHEY and CDR2 SVGEGT. V shed 5 bases and J 1 base; nucleotides not matched to a gene: 4. The CDR3 protein is CASSHLAENTGELFF. In nucleotides, the CDR3 is TGTGCCAGCAGTCACCTAGCGGAGAACACCGGGGAGCTGTTTTTT.

In its sample, this clonotype was seen many times. V is TRBV18 and J is TRBJ2-3; no clear D. This CDR3 region has 15 residues. V was clipped by 3 bases and J by 0 bases, with 10 bases between them. Germline CDR1 and CDR2: KGHSH and LQKENI. CDR3 bases: TGTGCCAGCTCACCCCCAGGCAGTAGCACAGATACGCAGTATTTT. It encodes CASSPPGSSTDTQYF.